This paragraph reports one T cell receptor beta chain. The antigen remains unidentified. Compared with germline, one end of the junction differs, possibly owing to a read error. The data belong to a study of cytomegalovirus exposure and HLA in healthy donors. Study-wide points: In vitro, three CMV-associated chains proved specific for CMV antigens.

CDR1 and CDR2 from the germline V gene are SSHAT and FNYEAQ (reference sequence). The CDR3 loop spans 14 amino acids. PCR amplification relied on 60 Vbeta primers (plus 13 Jbeta primers). Repertoires were generated with immunoSEQ multiplex PCR, while TCRdb's copy carries only in-frame clones and drops some. The profile shows over 90,000 clones, around 68% of them singletons. Sample: PBMCs. This chain joins TRBV7-7 and TRBJ2-5; D may be TRBD1 (6 bases). The J call is uncertain, as TRBJ2-7 better fits the DNA end. The sequence derives from a human donor in good health. The CDR3 sequence is CASSLAQGNYEQYF. DNA of the CDR3: TGTGCTAGCAGCTTAGCGCAGGGGAACTACGAGCAGTACTTC.